Below are 13 T cell receptor beta chains sequenced from a single sample in a study of blood T cell repertoires in COVID-19. Measured with immunoSEQ multiplex PCR; TCRdb has only the in-frame clones, and not every one. The table shows 200,000 to 250,000 clones, with about 84% occurring only once. Sequencing was performed on peripheral blood. The receptors shown here come from an elderly man with acute or convalescent COVID-19.

Only a few counts were recorded for this clone. The chain links TRBV6-5 to TRBJ1-1, with 9 bases that match TRBD1. Germline V lookup: CDR1 MNHEY, CDR2 SVGAGI. CDR3 length: 13 amino acids. Trimming took 8 bases from V and 7 from J; bases not matched to a gene: 8. The CDR3 coding sequence is TGTGCCAGCGAAACAGGGGGCCATTATGAAGCTTTCTTT. Protein: CASETGGHYEAFF.

The V and J genes are TRBV11-2 and TRBJ1-1; D is ambiguous. V lost 3 bases to trimming and J lost 2 bases, with 7 bases between them. Germline V lookup: CDR1 SGHAT, CDR2 FQNNGV. The CDR3 covers 13 residues. In DNA form, the CDR3 reads TGTGCCAGCAGCTTTGCGGATAACACTGAAGCTTTCTTT. It specifies CASSFADNTEAFF.

V gene TRBV6-5 combines with J gene TRBJ1-5, with 11 bases that match TRBD1. The CDR3 loop spans 15 amino acids. In germline, CDR1 is MNHEY, CDR2 SVGAGI. V shed 5 bases and J 9 bases; nucleotides not matched to a gene: 9. CDR3 region: CASSPQDRGRWPQHF. The CDR3 bases are TGTGCCAGCAGTCCCCAGGACAGGGGGCGGTGGCCCCAGCATTTT.

CDR3 protein: CSVGRGSSGGELFF. CDR3 bases: TGCAGCGTTGGTCGAGGGTCTAGTGGCGGGGAGCTGTTTTTT. The chain couples TRBV29-1 to TRBJ2-2; the D gene is possibly TRBD2 (5 bases). V dropped 4 bases and J dropped 7 bases, with 16 bases sitting between them. CDR3 length: 14 amino acids. Per germline, CDR1 SQVTM and CDR2 ANQGSEA.

This clone occurred once. The rearrangement uses TRBV28 and TRBJ1-1; D is possibly TRBD1 (6 bases). Per germline, CDR1 MDHEN and CDR2 SYDVKM. The CDR3 covers 12 residues. V was trimmed by 4 bases and J by 13 bases, leaving 16 bases between them. The chain's CDR3 is CASSSMGAELFF. As DNA, the CDR3 is TGTGCCAGCAGTTCCATGGGGGCAGAACTTTTCTTT.

This chain connects TRBV9 to TRBJ2-6; 7 bases agree with TRBD1. The V and J ends lost 3 bases and 0 bases, in that order; junction bases with no gene match: 6. This CDR3 has 17 residues. Germline lookup yields CDR1 SGDLS and CDR2 YYNGEE. CDR3 in DNA: TGTGCCAGCAGCGCTCACAGGGGTGGCTCTGGGGCCAACGTCCTGACTTTC. Translation gives CASSAHRGGSGANVLTF.

The chain links TRBV5-6 to TRBJ2-5; 12 bases fit TRBD2. The CDR3 is made up of 14 amino acids. J gave up 8 bases and V 0 bases, and 2 bases lay outside the gene matches. The germline V gene has CDR1 SGHDT and CDR2 YYEEEE. This CDR3 is CASSLGLAGDTQYF. For the CDR3, the DNA is TGTGCCAGCAGCTTGGGACTAGCGGGAGATACCCAGTACTTC.

The J gene is TRBJ1-5, the V gene TRBV19; D gene ambiguous. This CDR3 has 13 amino acids. The germline CDR1 and CDR2 sequences are LNHDA and SQIVND (reference sequence). Trimming cost V 9 bases and J 3 bases, with 12 bases left between them. This CDR3 is CASSYELNQPQHF. In DNA form, the CDR3 reads TGTGCCAGCAGTTACGAGCTCAATCAGCCCCAGCATTTT.

With respect to this clone: In the same sample, other DNA sequences code for this CDR3. The rearrangement uses TRBV18 and TRBJ1-1; a weak D match, TRBD1 (6 bases). V was cut by 6 bases and J by 4 bases, with 12 bases left in between. Germline V gene sequence: CDR1 KGHSH, CDR2 LQKENI. CDR3 length equals 13 residues. Here the CDR3 DNA reads TGTGCCAGCTCCCTACAGGGAGCCACTGAAGCTTTCTTT. Its protein is CASSLQGATEAFF. The entire variable domain, with the rest obtained from reference TRBV18 and TRBJ1-1, is as follows: NAGVMQNPRHLVRRRGQEARLRCSPMKGHSHVYWYRQLPEEGLKFMVYLQKENIIDESGMPKERFSAEFPKEGPSILRIQQVVRGDSAAYFCASSLQGATEAFFGQGTRLTVV.

The chain employs TRBV19 and TRBJ1-6, with D hard to call. Germline V gene data show CDR1 as LNHDA and CDR2 as SQIVND (reference sequence). The CDR3 contains 16 residues. The V and J ends lost 6 bases and 0 bases respectively, with 12 bases between them. In nucleotides, the CDR3 is TGTGCCAGTAGAAAGACTCTAAGCTCCTATAATTCACCCCTCCACTTT. This translates into CASRKTLSSYNSPLHF.

V gene TRBV5-4 combines with J gene TRBJ2-1; the match to TRBD2 covers 7 bases. CDR3 length equals 15 residues. The J segment lost 2 bases and the V segment lost 4 bases, leaving 6 bases of the junction unmatched. Germline values: CDR1 SGHNT, CDR2 YYREEE (reference sequence). CDR3 loop: CASSQAGPTYNEQFF. The CDR3 nucleotides are TGTGCCAGCAGCCAAGCGGGACCGACCTACAATGAGCAGTTCTTC.

This chain joins TRBV7-8 and TRBJ2-2; TRBD2 agrees at 9 bases. The CDR3 is 16 amino acids. Germline CDR1 reads SGHVS; CDR2 reads FQNEAQ. Trimming at V came to 7 bases and at J to 1 base, leaving 7 bases not matched to a gene. This CDR3 is CASKGGGAENTGELFF. The CDR3 DNA is TGTGCCAGCAAGGGCGGGGGGGCCGAGAACACCGGGGAGCTGTTTTTT.

Of note for this clone: In the same sample, other DNA sequences code for this CDR3. The chain uses TRBV20-1 and TRBJ2-7; D perhaps matches TRBD2 (6 bases). This CDR3 region has 11 residues. Germline values: CDR1 DFQATT, CDR2 SNEGSKA (reference sequence). The V gene lost 6 bases and the J gene lost 5 bases, with 11 bases spanning the gap. CDR3 sequence reads: CSARRGDEQYF. CDR3 DNA sequence: TGCAGTGCGAGGAGGGGCGACGAGCAGTACTTC.